The clone carrying this TCR beta chain was counted many times. An end of the junction does not agree with germline; a read error may underlie this. The entry originates in a study of blood T cells in healthy people across ages. CDR1 is SGHRS, CDR2 YFSETQ, per germline. The CDR3 has 13 residues. A second about 7 to 12 cycle PCR used barcoded and J-beta primers. TCRdb called the 5' RACE reads again in MiXCR, with one record for every CDR3 protein. The sample carries roughly 1.7 million distinct CDR3 sequences, 30% to 40% recorded once. The sample comprised blood. This clonotype was obtained from a woman aged 30 to 39 in good health. V is TRBV5-1 and J is TRBJ1-1, with TRBD1 as a possible D gene (5 bases). The CDR3 DNA follows: TGTGCCAGCAGTTTGACAGAGAACACTGAAGCTTTCTTT. It yields the protein CASSLTENTEAFF.